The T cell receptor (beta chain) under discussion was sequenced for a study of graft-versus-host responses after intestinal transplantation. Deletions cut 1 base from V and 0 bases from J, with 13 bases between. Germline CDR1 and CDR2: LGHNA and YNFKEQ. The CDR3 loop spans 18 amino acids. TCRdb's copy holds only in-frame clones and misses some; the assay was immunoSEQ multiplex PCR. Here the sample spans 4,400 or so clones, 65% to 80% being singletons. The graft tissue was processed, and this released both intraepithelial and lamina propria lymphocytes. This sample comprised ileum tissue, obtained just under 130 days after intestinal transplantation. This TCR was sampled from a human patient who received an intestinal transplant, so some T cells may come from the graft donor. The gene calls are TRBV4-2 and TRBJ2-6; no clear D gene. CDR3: CASSQGPTLRSGANVLTF. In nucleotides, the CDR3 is TGTGCCAGCAGCCAAGGGCCGACACTTCGCTCTGGGGCCAACGTCCTGACTTTC.